The subject of this entry is one TCR beta chain. What it binds is not known. The data originate from a study of shared clonotypes between healthy human individuals. The overall study: A couple of women and a few men aged 18 to 49 made up the donors.

General study results and limits: Represented diversity (both genetic and exposure-history) was limited by the small number of donors.

The table came from immunoSEQ multiplex PCR; TCRdb's copy has only in-frame clones and leaves some out. The data hold some 480,000 clones, with roughly 78% observed a single time. Every donor was a Caucasian adult from Nashville, Tennessee. Input material: PBMCs. The clonotype was recovered from a woman aged 40 to 55 in good health. Some clones in this sample may be carry-over from other donors' samples.

This chain's CDR3 is CASSDHTGGGDQPQHF. The CDR3 nucleotides are TGTGCCAGCAGTGACCACACAGGGGGCGGGGATCAGCCCCAGCATTTT. The V call is TRBV2, the J call TRBJ1-5, with 9 bases matching TRBD1. The CDR3 totals 16 residues. V lost 3 bases to trimming and J lost 5 bases; unmatched junction nucleotides: 8. Germline CDR1 SNHLY, CDR2 FYNNEI.